The rows below give T cell receptor beta chains drawn from one sample of a study of blood T cells in healthy people across ages. Via MiXCR, TCRdb re-called the 5' RACE reads, giving one row per CDR3 protein. The table shows approximately 810,000 distinct CDR3 sequences, with under 35% occurring only once. What was sequenced was blood. The receptors come from a woman older than 75 in good health. Each CDR3 is given with its conserved first and last residue. Fields, in order: D gene, V gene, clone size, J gene, CDR3 DNA, CDR3 protein. A D gene is named only where the DNA matches it firmly. For some rows the clone size is stated as once, few or many, or as a class when expanded; others skip it.

.,TRBV10-3,many,TRBJ1-1,TGTGCCATCAGGGGGGGCACTGAAGCTTTCTTT,CAIRGGTEAFF
.,TRBV9,.,TRBJ2-7,TGTGCCAGCGGCGTAGGAGGGACACCTTCCTACGAGCAGTACTTC,CASGVGGTPSYEQYF
.,TRBV20-1,many,TRBJ2-1,TGCAGTGCTAGAGGCTGGGACGGGTACAATGAGCAGTTCTTC,CSARGWDGYNEQFF
TRBD1,TRBV7-2,many,TRBJ1-2,TGTGCCAGCAGCTGGGGGGGACAGGGCTACACCTTC,CASSWGGQGYTF
.,TRBV7-2,many,TRBJ1-2,TGTGCCAGCAGCCAACTAAGTGGCTACACCTTC,CASSQLSGYTF
.,TRBV20-1,many,TRBJ2-7,TGCAGTGCTAGGGGGAGTAGCTCCTACGAGCAGTACTTC,CSARGSSSYEQYF
TRBD1,TRBV7-9,many,TRBJ2-7,TGTGCCAGCAGCTTAACGGGACAGGGTTCCTACGAGCAGTACTTC,CASSLTGQGSYEQYF
.,TRBV7-6,few,TRBJ2-3,TGTGCCTGCAGCCCAAGGTGGGCGCGGGCAGATACGCAGTATTTT,CACSPRWARADTQYF
TRBD1,TRBV7-2,few,TRBJ2-2,TGTGCCAGCAGCTCGGACAGGGCGGGAACCGGGGAGCTGTTTTTT,CASSSDRAGTGELFF
.,TRBV12-3/TRBV12-4,many,TRBJ1-2,TGTGCCAGCAGTAACGTAGGGAACTATGGCTACACCTTC,CASSNVGNYGYTF
.,TRBV5-1,.,TRBJ1-1,TGCGCCAGCAGCATTAATCCGGGGCAAAACACTGAAGCTTTCTTT,CASSINPGQNTEAFF
TRBD1,TRBV6-5,many,TRBJ1-2,TGTGCCAGCAGCCCCCGGGACAGGGACTATGGCTACACCTTC,CASSPRDRDYGYTF